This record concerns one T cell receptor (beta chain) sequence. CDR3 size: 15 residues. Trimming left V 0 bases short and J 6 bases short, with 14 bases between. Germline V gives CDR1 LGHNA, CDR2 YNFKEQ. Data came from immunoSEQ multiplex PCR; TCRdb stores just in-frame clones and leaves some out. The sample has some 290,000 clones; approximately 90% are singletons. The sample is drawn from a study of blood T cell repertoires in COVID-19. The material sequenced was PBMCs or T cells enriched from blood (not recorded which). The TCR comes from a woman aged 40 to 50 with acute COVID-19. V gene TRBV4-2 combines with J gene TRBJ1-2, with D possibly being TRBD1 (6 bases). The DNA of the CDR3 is TGTGCCAGCAGCCAAGAGGGGGGGCAACGGAATGGCTACACCTTC. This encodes CASSQEGGQRNGYTF.